These 19 T cell receptor beta chains share one sample of origin, sequenced in a study of tumor and adjacent non-tumor tissue in lung cancer. Three rounds of nested PCR, following a modified ARM-PCR protocol, produced the TCRbeta library. TCRdb re-derived calls from the multiplex PCR reads in MiXCR, one entry per CDR3 protein. The sample lists 71,000 or so distinct CDR3 sequences; roughly 80% were seen once. This sample's RNA came from whole unsorted tissue. Material: lung tumor tissue. The receptors were gathered from a woman aged 45-59 years with non-small cell lung cancer.

J is TRBJ2-5 and V is TRBV11-2; unclear D gene. In germline, CDR1 is SGHAT, CDR2 FQNNGV. The CDR3 has 13 amino acids. The CDR3 bases are TGTGTCAACCGCCCGACTGCGGCAGAGACCCAGTACTTC. Translating gives CVNRPTAAETQYF.

This clonotype showed up just a few times. CDR3 region: CASSTTGVAEELFF. The CDR3 DNA reads TGTGCCAGCAGCACTACAGGGGTTGCCGAGGAGCTGTTTTTT. The chain carries TRBV12-3 or TRBV12-4 and TRBJ2-2; TRBD1 matches 7 bases. The CDR3 spans 14 residues. J gave up 10 bases and V 6 bases, and 11 bases lay outside the gene matches.

Points on this clonotype: A much larger clone lies one base from this, so it may be a read error. The chain combines TRBV7-9 with TRBJ2-2, with D possibly TRBD2 on 5 matching bases. Per the germline V gene, CDR1 is SEHNR and CDR2 is FQNEAQ (reference sequence). CDR3 length equals 11 residues. CDR3 region: CASSILWELSF. CDR3 bases: TGTGCCAGCAGCATACTCTGGGAGCTGTCTTTT.

As regards this clonotype: A read error may account for a junction end that differs from germline. The rearrangement joins TRBV7-2 to TRBJ2-7, with no clear D. Germline CDR1 reads SGHTA; CDR2 reads FQGNSA. The CDR3 is 14 amino acids. CDR3 nucleotides: TGTGCCTGCAGCTTAGGTGGAAGGACCTACGAGCAGTACTTC. Protein product: CACSLGGRTYEQYF.

For this clonotype: Its ends do not fully match the called genes, so a read error is possible. V usage is TRBV10-3 and J usage is TRBJ2-7; a weak D match, TRBD2 (5 bases). CDR1 ENHRY and CDR2 SYGVKD come from the germline V gene. The CDR3 is made up of 17 amino acids. As DNA, the CDR3 is TGTACCATCAGTGCTAAAACGGGATGGGAGTTGTTCTACGAGCAGTACTTC. Its translation: CTISAKTGWELFYEQYF.

This clonotype has a handful of counts. The chain links TRBV10-3 to TRBJ2-7; possibly TRBD2 for D (5 bases). V was pared by 9 bases and J by 3 bases, with 15 bases between. The CDR3 sequence is 13 residues long. CDR1 ENHRY and CDR2 SYGVKD come from the germline V gene. DNA for the CDR3: TGTGCCATTAGCTCCGGGATAGACTACGAGCAGTACTTC. Its protein product is CAISSGIDYEQYF.

Comment on this clonotype: A read error may account for a junction end that differs from germline. J is TRBJ2-5 and V is TRBV4-1; weak D call: TRBD1 (7 bases). The V gene's germline CDR1 is MGHRA and CDR2 YSYEKL. The CDR3 sequence is 16 residues long. CDR3 sequence: CARSPDGGTDRETQYF. CDR3 nucleotides: TGCGCCAGGAGCCCAGACGGCGGGACAGACCGAGAGACCCAGTACTTC.

The chain employs TRBV20-1 and TRBJ2-7; 13 nucleotides match TRBD2. V was pared by 7 bases and J by 8 bases, with 14 bases of the junction left unmatched. Germline CDR1 and CDR2: DFQATT and SNEGSKA (reference sequence). This CDR3 has 15 residues. CDR3 sequence: CSVRKGGTSGNKQYF. CDR3 bases: TGCAGTGTTAGGAAGGGGGGGACTAGCGGGAACAAGCAGTACTTC.

To note about this clonotype: The junction departs from the called germline gene at one end, perhaps through a read error. The chain is built from TRBV11-2 and TRBJ2-7, with a possible D match to TRBD2 (6 bases). The CDR3 has 15 amino acids. From germline, CDR1 is SGHAT and CDR2 FQNNGV. CDR3 residues: CASSFGTEVTYKQYF. The DNA for the CDR3 is TGTGCCAGCAGCTTCGGGACTGAGGTTACCTACAAGCAGTACTTC.

Comment on this clonotype: Likely a read error: the CDR3 ends without its conserved phenylalanine or tryptophan. The chain is built from TRBV20-1 and TRBJ2-3, with no clear D. The CDR3 loop spans 13 amino acids. The germline V gene has CDR1 DFQATT and CDR2 SNEGSKA (reference sequence). V was clipped by 7 bases and J by 0 bases, with 11 bases between them. The CDR3 bases are TGCAGTGGTAGCTCCGTAAGCACAGATACGCAGTATCTT. This encodes CSGSSVSTDTQYL.

As for this clonotype: Germline and junction disagree at one end, which may indicate a read error. The V call is TRBV4-1, the J call TRBJ2-7, with unresolved D. The CDR3 runs 13 residues. Germline CDR1 MGHRA, CDR2 YSYEKL. CDR3 coding DNA: TGCACCAGCAGCCGAGATCGGTACTACGAGCAGTACTTC. Its protein is CTSSRDRYYEQYF.

Details on this clonotype: The junction shows a germline mismatch at one end, possibly a read error. The chain links TRBV29-1 to TRBJ2-5; D call uncertain. The length of the CDR3 is 13 residues. The germline gives CDR1 SQVTM, CDR2 ANQGSEA. The CDR3 DNA reads as TGCAGCGTTGATCAACAGCGCCAAGAGAGCCAGTACTTC. This gives the protein CSVDQQRQESQYF.

Points on this clonotype: The conserved phenylalanine or tryptophan normally closing the CDR3 is absent here, so this likely arose from a read error. The rearrangement uses TRBV11-2 and TRBJ2-7; D remains unclear. Germline-derived CDR1 and CDR2 are SGHAT and FQNNGV. The V and J ends lost 8 bases and 5 bases respectively, with 25 bases between them. The CDR3 runs to 16 residues. In DNA form, the CDR3 reads TGTGCCAGCGGCTCCACAGAGCCCGGGCCGCGGCACGAGCAGTACTTA. Encoded protein: CASGSTEPGPRHEQYL.

This chain links TRBV6-2 or TRBV6-3 with TRBJ2-7; possibly TRBD2 for D (7 bases). Per germline, CDR1 MNHEY and CDR2 SVGEGT. V lost 0 bases and J lost 8, with 14 bases in between. The CDR3 is made up of 14 amino acids. In DNA form, the CDR3 reads TGTGCCAGCAGTTACTCGGACGGGGGGCACAAGCAGTACTTC. The encoded protein is CASSYSDGGHKQYF.

The chain recombines TRBV20-1 with TRBJ2-1, with D uncertain. CDR1 and CDR2 from the germline V gene are DFQATT and SNEGSKA (reference sequence). The CDR3 is 14 residues long. The ends were cut back, 1 base at V and 12 bases at J, with 19 bases in the middle. The CDR3 sequence is CSARGLSAYKVQFF. The CDR3 nucleotides read TGCAGTGCTAGAGGCCTATCGGCATACAAAGTGCAGTTCTTC.

This clonotype has only one observation. A junction end diverges from the germline sequence, so it may reflect a read error. V usage is TRBV20-1 and J usage is TRBJ2-7; D may be TRBD2 (5 bases). Germline values: CDR1 DFQATT, CDR2 SNEGSKA (reference sequence). This CDR3 region has 13 residues. Here the CDR3 reads CSASQRSVYEQYF. The CDR3 DNA reads as TGCAGTGCTAGCCAGCGGAGCGTCTACGAACAGTACTTC.

Concerning this clonotype itself: The junction differs from germline at one of its ends, possibly a read error. The chain couples TRBV4-3 to TRBJ2-2; possibly TRBD2 for D (6 bases). This CDR3 contains 16 residues. The germline gives CDR1 LGHNA, CDR2 YSLEER. CDR3 residues: CASSQDYEEEGRELFF. In DNA form, the CDR3 reads TGCGCCAGTAGCCAAGATTATGAGGAGGAGGGAAGGGAGCTGTTTTTT.

As for this clonotype: An end of the junction differs from the germline gene, which may be a read error. This rearrangement joins TRBV20-1 to TRBJ1-3; D is ambiguous. Germline CDR1 and CDR2: DFQATT and SNEGSKA (reference sequence). This CDR3 spans 12 amino acids. For the CDR3, the DNA is TGCAGTACTCGGAGAGGGCAAAACGCCATATGTTTT. Protein: CSTRRGQNAICF.

As to this clonotype: The junction departs from the called germline gene at one end, perhaps through a read error. The chain carries TRBV20-1 and TRBJ2-6, with 14 nucleotides matching TRBD2. Per germline, CDR1 DFQATT and CDR2 SNEGSKA (reference sequence). The CDR3 totals 18 residues. CDR3 nucleotide sequence: TGCAGTGCTAGGACTAGCGGGAGGGTAAATTATGGGGCCAACGTCCTGATTTTC. Amino acid sequence: CSARTSGRVNYGANVLIF.